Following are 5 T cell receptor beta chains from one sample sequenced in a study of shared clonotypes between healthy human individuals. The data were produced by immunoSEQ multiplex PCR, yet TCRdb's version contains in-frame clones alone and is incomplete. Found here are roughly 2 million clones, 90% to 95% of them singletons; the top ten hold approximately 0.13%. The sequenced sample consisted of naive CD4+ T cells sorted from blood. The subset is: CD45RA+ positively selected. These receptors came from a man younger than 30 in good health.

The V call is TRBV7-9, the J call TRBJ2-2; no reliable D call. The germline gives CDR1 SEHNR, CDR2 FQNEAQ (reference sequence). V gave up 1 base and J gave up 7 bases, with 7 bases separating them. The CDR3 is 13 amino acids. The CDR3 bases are TGTGCCAGCAGCTTAGTGACGGGCGGGGAGCTGTTTTTT. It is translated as CASSLVTGGELFF.

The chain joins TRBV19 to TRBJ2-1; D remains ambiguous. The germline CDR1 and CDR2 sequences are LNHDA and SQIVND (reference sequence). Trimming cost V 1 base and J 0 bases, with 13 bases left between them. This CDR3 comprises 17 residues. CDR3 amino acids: CASSIGAARSSYNEQFF. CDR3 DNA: TGTGCCAGTAGTATAGGGGCCGCCAGGAGCTCCTACAATGAGCAGTTCTTC. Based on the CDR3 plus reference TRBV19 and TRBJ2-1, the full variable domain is DGGITQSPKYLFRKEGQNVTLSCEQNLNHDAMYWYRQDPGQGLRLIYYSQIVNDFQKGDIAEGYSVSREKKESFPLTVTSAQKNPTAFYLCASSIGAARSSYNEQFFGPGTRLTVL.

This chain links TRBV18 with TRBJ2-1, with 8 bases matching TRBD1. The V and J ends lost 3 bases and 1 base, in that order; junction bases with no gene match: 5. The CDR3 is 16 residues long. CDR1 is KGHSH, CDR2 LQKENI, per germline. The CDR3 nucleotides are TGTGCCAGCTCACCTCAGGACAGGGAATCCTACAATGAGCAGTTCTTC. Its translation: CASSPQDRESYNEQFF.

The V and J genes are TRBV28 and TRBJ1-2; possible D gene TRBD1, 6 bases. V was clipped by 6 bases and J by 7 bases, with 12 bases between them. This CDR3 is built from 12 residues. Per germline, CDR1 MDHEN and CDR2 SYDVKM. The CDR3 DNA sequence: TGTGCCAGCAGACTAGAGGGGGGTGGCTACACCTTC. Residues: CASRLEGGGYTF.

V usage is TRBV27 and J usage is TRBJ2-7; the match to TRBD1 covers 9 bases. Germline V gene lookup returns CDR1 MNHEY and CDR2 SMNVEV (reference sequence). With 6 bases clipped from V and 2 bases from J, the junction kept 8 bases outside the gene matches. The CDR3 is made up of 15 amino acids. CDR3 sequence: CASRIPGQGPYEQYF. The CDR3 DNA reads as TGTGCCAGCAGGATACCGGGACAGGGACCCTACGAGCAGTACTTC.